This note documents a single T cell receptor beta chain sequence. The sample is drawn from a study of T cells after yellow fever vaccination. The germline V and J ends were trimmed by 2 bases and 5 bases, with 5 bases remaining between them. The CDR3 is made up of 11 amino acids. Germline lookup yields CDR1 SGHRS and CDR2 YFSETQ. Generation of TCR cDNA used 5'RACE template switching (which added a universal primer site and UMIs). TCRdb itself ran the 5' RACE reads through MiXCR, one entry per CDR3 protein. The sample contains approximately 260,000 distinct CDR3 sequences, around 13% of which appear only once.

The source of this sequence is a man aged 25-45 years who received the YFV17D yellow fever vaccine. Sequences were derived from CD4+ T cells sorted from PBMCs, sampled 45 days after the yellow fever booster vaccination. The V call is TRBV5-1, the J call TRBJ2-7; D is unclear. The CDR3 reads CASSFKNEQYF. CDR3 in DNA: TGCGCCAGCAGCTTTAAGAACGAGCAGTACTTC. Filled out from reference TRBV5-1 and TRBJ2-7, the complete variable domain reads KAGVTQTPRYLIKTRGQQVTLSCSPISGHRSVSWYQQTPGQGLQFLFEYFSETQRNKGNFPGRFSGRQFSNSRSEMNVSTLELGDSALYLCASSFKNEQYFGPGTRLTVT.